This TCR beta chain was documented in a study of metastatic and nonmetastatic thyroid tumors. TCRdb reassembled clones from the PCR reads with MiXCR. Seen here are roughly 72,000 clones, 18% observed once, and the top ten hold 13%. CDR1 SGHAT and CDR2 FQNNGV come from the germline V gene. This CDR3 has 15 residues. To note about this clone: Mismatch with germline at one junction end may stem from a read error.

Nobody among the patients had been given any treatment before thyroid surgery. The chain couples TRBV11-2 to TRBJ2-1, with D perhaps matching TRBD1 (6 bases). Sequencing used blood. The clonotype was recovered from a female donor with papillary thyroid cancer or a benign thyroid nodule (not recorded which). Some clones in this sample may be carry-over from other donors' samples. This chain's CDR3 is CASSSGYRAYNDQFF. The CDR3 bases are TGTGCCAGCAGCTCGGGGTACAGGGCATACAATGACCAGTTCTTC.